A selection of T cell receptor beta chains follows, all from one sample in a study of blood T cell repertoires in COVID-19. The table came from immunoSEQ multiplex PCR; TCRdb's copy has only in-frame clones and leaves some out. The sample records some 22,000 clones, 83% being singletons. Sequenced sample: peripheral blood. All receptors come from a man in his 70s with acute or convalescent COVID-19. CDR3s include the opening cysteine and the closing phenylalanine or tryptophan. Fields, in order: CDR3 protein, CDR3 DNA, J gene, D gene, clone size, V gene. A D gene is named only where the DNA matches it firmly. Where a row states a size, it is once, few, many or the class of an expanded clone; other rows omit it.

CASSLLRDSEAFF TGTGCCAGCAGCTTGCTCCGGGACAGTGAAGCTTTCTTT TRBJ1-1 TRBD1 - TRBV12-3/TRBV12-4
CASSVAVNEQFF TGTGCCAGCAGTGTCGCGGTCAATGAGCAGTTCTTC TRBJ2-1 - - TRBV25-1
CASSLGGGRNGEQFF TGTGCCAGCAGCCTGGGCGGCGGGAGGAATGGTGAGCAGTTCTTC TRBJ2-1 TRBD2 - TRBV7-3
CASSRLTGNEKLFF TGTGCCAGCAGCCGTCTGACAGGGAATGAAAAACTGTTTTTT TRBJ1-4 TRBD1 - TRBV27
CASSRAALNTEAFF TGTGCCAGTAGTAGGGCAGCCTTAAACACTGAAGCTTTCTTT TRBJ1-1 - - TRBV19
CASSPRTSGGNNEQFF TGTGCCAGCAGCCCCCGGACTAGCGGGGGTAACAATGAGCAGTTCTTC TRBJ2-1 TRBD2 once TRBV11-3
CASSILGQGRNTEAFF TGTGCCAGTAGTATTTTGGGACAGGGGAGAAACACTGAAGCTTTCTTT TRBJ1-1 TRBD1 - TRBV19
CASSSDRGGFQPQHF TGTGCCAGCAGCTCCGACAGGGGAGGGTTTCAGCCCCAGCATTTT TRBJ1-5 TRBD1 once TRBV5-6
CASAFRGLGELFF TGTGCCAGTGCCTTCAGGGGGCTCGGGGAGCTGTTTTTT TRBJ2-2 TRBD1 - TRBV19
CASSPSGQVAPLHF TGTGCCAGCAGCCCCTCGGGACAGGTTGCACCCCTCCACTTT TRBJ1-6 TRBD1 - TRBV4-2
CASSANRGPPSLHF TGTGCCAGCAGCGCGAACAGGGGGCCCCCCTCCCTCCACTTT TRBJ1-6 TRBD1 - TRBV7-9
CASRATGDNEKLFF TGTGCCAGCAGAGCGACAGGGGATAATGAAAAACTGTTTTTT TRBJ1-4 TRBD1 - TRBV28
CASSSLTSGSSTGELFF TGCGCCAGCAGCTCTCTTACTAGCGGGAGTAGCACCGGGGAGCTGTTTTTT TRBJ2-2 TRBD2 - TRBV5-1
CSAARGTLENNEQFF TGCAGCGCGGCCAGGGGGACCCTTGAAAACAATGAGCAGTTCTTC TRBJ2-1 TRBD1 - TRBV29-1
CASRAGYVAFF TGTGCCAGCAGGGCAGGGTATGTAGCTTTCTTT TRBJ1-1 - - TRBV6-6
CASSMGGRSYNEQFF TGTGCCAGTAGTATGGGAGGGCGCTCCTACAATGAGCAGTTCTTC TRBJ2-1 TRBD2 - TRBV19
CASSITGVGNEKLFF TGTGCCAGTAGTATCACAGGGGTCGGGAATGAAAAACTGTTTTTT TRBJ1-4 TRBD1 few TRBV19
CASSLGQPQHF TGTGCCAGCAGCCTCGGTCAGCCCCAGCATTTT TRBJ1-5 - - TRBV5-8
CASSQAGTNEKLFF TGTGCCAGCAGCCAAGCGGGAACTAATGAAAAACTGTTTTTT TRBJ1-4 - once TRBV4-2
CASSLGTMNTEAFF TGTGCCAGCTCACTCGGGACAATGAACACTGAAGCTTTCTTT TRBJ1-1 - - TRBV18
CASSLNRFNTEAFF TGTGCCAGCAGCTTAAACAGGTTCAACACTGAAGCTTTCTTT TRBJ1-1 - - TRBV7-3
CSVFRDREHEQYF TGCAGCGTTTTCCGGGACAGGGAACACGAGCAGTACTTC TRBJ2-7 TRBD1 - TRBV29-1
CASSLVQGVFYGYTF TGTGCCAGCAGCTTGGTCCAGGGGGTTTTCTATGGCTACACCTTC TRBJ1-2 TRBD1 - TRBV5-4
CASGTPNYGYTF TGTGCCAGCGGCACACCTAACTATGGCTACACCTTC TRBJ1-2 - - TRBV9
CSASDVRGQGGELFF TGCAGTGCTAGTGATGTGAGGGGGCAGGGCGGGGAGCTGTTTTTT TRBJ2-2 TRBD1 - TRBV20-1
CASSLYETGAEQFF TGTGCCAGCAGCCTCTACGAGACAGGTGCTGAGCAGTTCTTC TRBJ2-1 - - TRBV5-6
CASRPGQGVHEQYF TGTGCCAGCAGGCCGGGACAGGGGGTACACGAGCAGTACTTC TRBJ2-7 TRBD1 - TRBV6-1
CASSPRQGESTEAFF TGTGCCAGCTCACCACGACAGGGGGAGAGCACTGAAGCTTTCTTT TRBJ1-1 TRBD1 - TRBV18
CASSLTGHYGYTF TGCGCCAGCAGTCTTACAGGTCACTATGGCTACACCTTC TRBJ1-2 - - TRBV10-2
CASSKLSTDSNQPQHF TGTGCCAGCAGTAAACTATCGACCGATAGCAATCAGCCCCAGCATTTT TRBJ1-5 - - TRBV6-6
CAWSVNEGAAFF TGTGCCTGGAGTGTAAACGAGGGGGCCGCTTTCTTT TRBJ1-1 TRBD1 - TRBV30
CATPMRARGHGYTF TGTGCCACCCCTATGAGGGCCAGGGGACATGGCTACACCTTC TRBJ1-2 - - TRBV24-1
CASSQDGLNSGDAFF TGTGCCAGCAGCCAAGATGGGCTTAATTCAGGGGACGCTTTCTTT TRBJ1-1 - - TRBV14
CASSIDSRADTQYF TGTGCCAGCAGCATTGACTCCCGAGCAGATACGCAGTATTTT TRBJ2-3 - - TRBV7-2
CASSSYSGNTIYF TGCGCCAGCAGCTCTTACTCTGGAAACACCATATATTTT TRBJ1-3 - - TRBV5-1
CASSKTGPYEQYF TGTGCCAGCAGTAAGACAGGTCCCTACGAGCAGTACTTC TRBJ2-7 - - TRBV6-5
CASSVGLAREETQYF TGTGCCAGCAGCGTGGGACTAGCGAGGGAAGAGACCCAGTACTTC TRBJ2-5 TRBD2 - TRBV5-6
CASSLIGSSYNEQFF TGTGCCAGCAGCTTAATCGGGAGCTCCTACAATGAGCAGTTCTTC TRBJ2-1 - - TRBV7-3
CASSLGGEAKLFF TGCGCCAGCAGTTTGGGGGGGGAGGCAAAACTGTTTTTT TRBJ1-4 - - TRBV4-3
CASSTLAGDAHEQYF TGTGCCAGCAGCACGCTAGCGGGAGACGCCCACGAGCAGTACTTC TRBJ2-7 TRBD2 - TRBV4-2
CASSLTGPQETQYF TGTGCCAGTAGTCTGACAGGACCCCAAGAGACCCAGTACTTC TRBJ2-5 - - TRBV19
CASSTLGGAYEQYF TGTGCCAGCAGCACCTTGGGGGGTGCCTACGAGCAGTACTTC TRBJ2-7 - - TRBV7-2
CASSPSRTVANEKLFF TGTGCCAGCTCACCATCGAGGACAGTTGCTAATGAAAAACTGTTTTTT TRBJ1-4 - - TRBV18
CASSLGQGAVHEQYF TGTGCCAGCAGCTTAGGTCAGGGGGCTGTCCACGAGCAGTACTTC TRBJ2-7 TRBD1 - TRBV7-9
CAWGGHFSYEQYF TGTGCCTGGGGTGGACATTTCTCCTACGAGCAGTACTTC TRBJ2-7 - - TRBV30